The next 15 T cell receptor beta chains were all read from a single sample in a study of T cell changes during pregnancy in multiple sclerosis. The table came from immunoSEQ multiplex PCR; TCRdb's copy has only in-frame clones and leaves some out. Here the sample spans 90,000 or so clones, about 91% being singletons. Source: peripheral blood, taken before pregnancy. Every receptor here comes from a female donor with multiple sclerosis, enrolled in a pregnancy study.

This CDR3 is CASNPQGRDTGELFF. The CDR3 nucleotides are TGTGCCAGCAACCCCCAGGGGCGCGATACCGGGGAGCTGTTTTTT. This chain uses TRBV9 with TRBJ2-2, with D possibly being TRBD1 (6 bases). V was cut by 6 bases and J by 5 bases, with 17 bases left in between. The germline V gene encodes CDR1 SGDLS and CDR2 YYNGEE. The CDR3 has 15 residues. Using reference TRBV9 and TRBJ2-2 for the parts outside the CDR3, the full variable domain is DSGVTQTPKHLITATGQRVTLRCSPRSGDLSVYWYQQSLDQGLQFLIQYYNGEERAKGNILERFSAQQFPDLHSELNLSSLELGDSALYFCASNPQGRDTGELFFGEGSRLTVL.

The V gene is TRBV5-1, the J gene TRBJ1-1, with a tentative D call TRBD1 (6 bases). CDR1 and CDR2 (germline): SGHRS, YFSETQ. This CDR3 is 15 amino acids long. The V end was cut by 2 bases, the J end by 1 base, with 12 bases between. The CDR3 loop reads CASSFRGSGNTEAFF. The CDR3 nucleotides read TGCGCCAGCAGCTTTAGGGGGAGTGGGAACACTGAAGCTTTCTTT.

The sample holds one count of this clone. The J gene is TRBJ1-2, the V gene TRBV2; perhaps TRBD1 as D (6 bases). This CDR3 is 13 amino acids long. Trimming stripped 6 bases from V and 8 bases from J, with 16 bases between. Germline CDR1 SNHLY, CDR2 FYNNEI. CDR3 sequence (DNA): TGTGCCAGCAGGGGACAAGACATGAGGGGCTACACCTTC. Its protein product is CASRGQDMRGYTF.

The chain uses TRBV7-9 and TRBJ1-2; D is unresolved. The V end lost 8 bases, the J end lost 1 base, and 14 bases lay between the germline ends. Germline loops: CDR1 SEHNR, CDR2 FQNEAQ (reference sequence). This CDR3 region has 14 residues. The chain's CDR3 is CASSETGVNYGYTF. CDR3 DNA sequence: TGTGCCAGCTCCGAAACCGGGGTTAACTATGGCTACACCTTC.

The chain has TRBV7-9 and TRBJ2-1; 7 bases agree with TRBD2. The trim removed 4 bases at V and 2 bases at J, leaving 11 bases unmatched. This CDR3 is 17 amino acids long. CDR1 is SEHNR, CDR2 FQNEAQ, per germline (reference sequence). CDR3 protein: CASSSIGGTTPYNEQFF. CDR3 nucleotide sequence: TGTGCCAGCAGCTCTATCGGGGGGACTACACCCTACAATGAGCAGTTCTTC.

This clone showed up just once. The chain couples TRBV19 to TRBJ1-4; 9 bases agree with TRBD1. The length of the CDR3 is 15 residues. The germline V gene has CDR1 LNHDA and CDR2 SQIVND (reference sequence). Trimming cost V 6 bases and J 11 bases; bases outside gene matches: 13. CDR3 residues: CASSAPGTGSWKLFF. The CDR3 DNA follows: TGTGCCAGTAGCGCCCCCGGGACAGGGTCATGGAAACTGTTTTTT.

The rearrangement joins TRBV10-3 to TRBJ2-3; a possible D gene is TRBD1 (6 bases). V was cut by 6 bases and J by 5 bases, with 9 bases left in between. The CDR3 has 12 residues. In germline, CDR1 is ENHRY, CDR2 SYGVKD. DNA for the CDR3: TGTGCCATCAGACAGGGTCAAGATACGCAGTATTTT. Its protein product is CAIRQGQDTQYF.

The V call is TRBV25-1, the J call TRBJ2-6; D not certain. This CDR3 is built from 14 residues. Germline CDR1 reads MGHDK; CDR2 reads SYGVNS. Between the trimmed V and J ends, which lost 5 bases and 2 bases, there was a span of 7 bases. The CDR3 sequence: CASSPAAGANVLTF. The CDR3 DNA is TGTGCCAGCAGTCCTGCGGCTGGGGCCAACGTCCTGACTTTC.

In DNA form, the CDR3 reads TGTGCCAGCAACGGGGAGAGAGATACGCAGTATTTT. It translates to CASNGERDTQYF. The J gene is TRBJ2-3, the V gene TRBV5-4; perhaps TRBD2 as D (5 bases). There are 12 residues in the CDR3. Trimming left V 6 bases short and J 5 bases short, with 10 bases between. Germline values: CDR1 SGHNT, CDR2 YYREEE (reference sequence).

The chain joins TRBV11-3 to TRBJ1-6, with D maybe TRBD1 (5 bases). The CDR3 runs 14 residues. Trimming cost V 3 bases and J 5 bases, with 8 bases left between them. Germline CDR1 reads SGHNT; CDR2 reads YENEEA. Here the CDR3 DNA reads TGTGCCAGCAGCTTGACAGCTAATAATTCACCCCTCCACTTT. Its protein is CASSLTANNSPLHF.

V is TRBV5-1 and J is TRBJ2-2; D not resolved. This CDR3 comprises 11 residues. Germline V gene sequence: CDR1 SGHRS, CDR2 YFSETQ. V dropped 6 bases and J dropped 7 bases, with 7 bases sitting between them. The CDR3 protein is CASKTGGELFF. The CDR3 nucleotides are TGCGCCAGCAAGACGGGCGGGGAGCTGTTTTTT. The full variable domain, its missing parts supplied by reference TRBV5-1 and TRBJ2-2, is KAGVTQTPRYLIKTRGQQVTLSCSPISGHRSVSWYQQTPGQGLQFLFEYFSETQRNKGNFPGRFSGRQFSNSRSEMNVSTLELGDSALYLCASKTGGELFFGEGSRLTVL.

The gene calls are TRBV7-6 and TRBJ2-6, with a possible D match to TRBD2 (6 bases). CDR3 size: 18 residues. The V end lost 1 base, the J end lost 0 bases, and 13 bases lay between the germline ends. CDR1 and CDR2 (germline): SGHVS, FNYEAQ. CDR3 residues: CASSLESSASSGANVLTF. CDR3 nucleotides: TGTGCCAGCAGCTTAGAGTCTAGCGCCAGCTCTGGGGCCAACGTCCTGACTTTC.

This chain uses TRBV5-1 with TRBJ2-1; TRBD2 agrees at 8 bases. Losses at the gene ends were 4 bases for V and 8 bases for J; bases not matched to a gene: 8. Germline values: CDR1 SGHRS, CDR2 YFSETQ. The CDR3 loop spans 14 amino acids. CDR3 sequence (DNA): TGCGCCAGCAGCACCGGGACTAGTGGCTATGAGCAGTTCTTC. Translated: CASSTGTSGYEQFF.

This chain uses TRBV27 with TRBJ2-7; no definite D call. The germline CDR1 and CDR2 sequences are MNHEY and SMNVEV (reference sequence). V was shortened by 0 bases and J by 3 bases, with 15 bases between the two germline ends. CDR3 size: 16 residues. CDR3 nucleotides: TGTGCCAGCAGTTTATCCTCAGGATCTATTTTCTACGAGCAGTACTTC. Encoded protein: CASSLSSGSIFYEQYF.

The chain recombines TRBV7-2 with TRBJ2-5; TRBD2 is a possible D gene (6 bases). The CDR3 sequence is 15 residues long. V gave up 5 bases and J gave up 2 bases, with 15 bases separating them. CDR1 and CDR2 from the germline V gene are SGHTA and FQGNSA. The CDR3 DNA reads as TGTGCCAGCAGCCCCCAGTGGGGGGTGCAAGAGACCCAGTACTTC. Translation: CASSPQWGVQETQYF. The entire variable domain, with the rest obtained from reference TRBV7-2 and TRBJ2-5, is as follows: GAGVSQSPSNKVTEKGKDVELRCDPISGHTALYWYRQSLGQGLEFLIYFQGNSAPDKSGLPSDRFSAERTGGSVSTLTIQRTQQEDSAVYLCASSPQWGVQETQYFGPGTRLLVL.